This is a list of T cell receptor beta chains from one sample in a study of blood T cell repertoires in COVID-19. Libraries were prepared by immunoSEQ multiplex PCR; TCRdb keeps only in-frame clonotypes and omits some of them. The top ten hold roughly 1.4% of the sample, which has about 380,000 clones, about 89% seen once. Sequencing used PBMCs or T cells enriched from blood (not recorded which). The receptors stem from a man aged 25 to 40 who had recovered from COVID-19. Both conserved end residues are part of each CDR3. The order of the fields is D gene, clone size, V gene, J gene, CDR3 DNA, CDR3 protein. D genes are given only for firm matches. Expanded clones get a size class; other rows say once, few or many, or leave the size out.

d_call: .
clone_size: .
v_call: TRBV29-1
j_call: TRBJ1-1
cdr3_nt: TGCAGCGTGACTCTGGACACTGAAGCTTTCTTT
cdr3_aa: CSVTLDTEAFF

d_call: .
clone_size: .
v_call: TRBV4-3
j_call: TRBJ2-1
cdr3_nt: TGCGCCAGCAGCTCCATACACGATCGCAATGAGCAGTTCTTC
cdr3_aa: CASSSIHDRNEQFF

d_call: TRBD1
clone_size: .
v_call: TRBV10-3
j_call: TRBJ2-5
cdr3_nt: TGTGCCATCAGTGGGAGGACAGGGGGCAAAGAGACCCAGTACTTC
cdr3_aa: CAISGRTGGKETQYF

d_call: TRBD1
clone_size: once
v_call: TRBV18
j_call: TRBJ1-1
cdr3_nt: TGTGCCAGCTCACTCGAGGGGGCAGGAACTGAAGCTTTCTTT
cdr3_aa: CASSLEGAGTEAFF

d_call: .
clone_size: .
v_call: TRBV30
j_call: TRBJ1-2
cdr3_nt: TGTGCCTGGAGTGTACGGTGGGCTTCGAACTATGGCTACACCTTC
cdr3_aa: CAWSVRWASNYGYTF

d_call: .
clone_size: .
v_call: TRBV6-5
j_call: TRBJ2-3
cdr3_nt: TGTGCCAGCAGTTCCCCTAGAATGGAAAGTGGCAATACGCAGTATTTT
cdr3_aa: CASSSPRMESGNTQYF

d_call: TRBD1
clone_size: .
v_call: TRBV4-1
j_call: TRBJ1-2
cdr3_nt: TGCGCCAGCAGCCAAGATGGGACAGGGGGCTATGGCTACACCTTC
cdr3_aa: CASSQDGTGGYGYTF

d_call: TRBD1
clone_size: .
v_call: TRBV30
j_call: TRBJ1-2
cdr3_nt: TGTGCCTGCCAGCCCATTGACAGGGTGGGGGTTCGGGGCTACACCTTC
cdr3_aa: CACQPIDRVGVRGYTF

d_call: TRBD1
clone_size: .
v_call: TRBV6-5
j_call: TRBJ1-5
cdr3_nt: TGTGCCAGCAGTTATTACAGGGGAGATCAGCCCCAGCATTTT
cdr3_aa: CASSYYRGDQPQHF

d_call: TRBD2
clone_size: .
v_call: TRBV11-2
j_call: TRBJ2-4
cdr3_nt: TGTGCCAGCAGCCCCGGGGGGGTCGCCACAGCCAAAAACATTCAGTACTTC
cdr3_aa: CASSPGGVATAKNIQYF

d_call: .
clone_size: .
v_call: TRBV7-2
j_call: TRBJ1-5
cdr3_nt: TGTGCCAGCAGCTTAGAACTTAGTCTCCCGGGGCCCCAGCATTTT
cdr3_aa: CASSLELSLPGPQHF

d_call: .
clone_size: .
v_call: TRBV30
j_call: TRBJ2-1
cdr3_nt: TGTGCCTGGAGTGGGGACACCTATGAGCAGTTCTTC
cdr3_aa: CAWSGDTYEQFF

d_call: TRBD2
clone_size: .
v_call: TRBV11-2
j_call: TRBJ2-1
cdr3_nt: TGTGCCAGCACAGAGGGGACTAGCTCCTACAATGAGCAGTTCTTC
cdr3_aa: CASTEGTSSYNEQFF

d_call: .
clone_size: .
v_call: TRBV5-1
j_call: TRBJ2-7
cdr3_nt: TGCGCCAGCAGCGGCGGATCTCACTACGAGCAGTACTTC
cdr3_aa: CASSGGSHYEQYF

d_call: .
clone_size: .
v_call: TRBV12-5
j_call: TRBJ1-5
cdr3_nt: TGTGCTAGTGGTTTGCTACAGGGTGGGCAGCCCCAGCATTTT
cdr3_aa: CASGLLQGGQPQHF

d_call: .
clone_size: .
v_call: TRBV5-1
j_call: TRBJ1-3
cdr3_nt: TGCGCCAGCAGCTCCCCCGAGAGTGGAAACACCATATATTTT
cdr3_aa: CASSSPESGNTIYF

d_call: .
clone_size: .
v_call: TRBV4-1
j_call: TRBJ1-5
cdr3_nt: TGCGCCAGCAGCCCGGGAGACGGGGCGCCCCAGCATTTT
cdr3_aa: CASSPGDGAPQHF

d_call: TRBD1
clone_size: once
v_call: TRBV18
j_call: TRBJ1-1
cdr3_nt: TGTGCCAGCTCACAGGGGGCAGAAATGAACACTGAAGCTTTCTTT
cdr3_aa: CASSQGAEMNTEAFF

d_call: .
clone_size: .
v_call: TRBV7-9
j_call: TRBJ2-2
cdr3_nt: TGTGCCAGCAGCTTTATAGCGCTCGGCTCGAACACCGGGGAGCTGTTTTTT
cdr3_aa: CASSFIALGSNTGELFF

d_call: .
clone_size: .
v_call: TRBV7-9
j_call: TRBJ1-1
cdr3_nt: TGTGCCAGCAGCTTAGTGTCGGGTGCTGAAGCTTTCTTT
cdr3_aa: CASSLVSGAEAFF

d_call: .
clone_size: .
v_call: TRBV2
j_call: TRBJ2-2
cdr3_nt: TGTGCCAGCAGTTCAGGGAATAGTGGGGAGCTGTTTTTT
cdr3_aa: CASSSGNSGELFF

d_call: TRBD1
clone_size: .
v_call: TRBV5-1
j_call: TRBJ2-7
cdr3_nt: TGCGCCAGCAGCTTAGGGACAGGGGGCCTCGACGAGCAGTACTTC
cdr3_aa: CASSLGTGGLDEQYF

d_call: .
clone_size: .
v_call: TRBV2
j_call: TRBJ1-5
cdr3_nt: TGTGCCAGCACCCTAGCGGGCAATCAGCCCCAGCATTTT
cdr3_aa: CASTLAGNQPQHF

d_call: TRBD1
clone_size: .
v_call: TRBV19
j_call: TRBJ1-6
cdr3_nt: TGTGCCAGTAGTATGTTACAGGGGAATTCACCCCTCCACTTT
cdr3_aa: CASSMLQGNSPLHF

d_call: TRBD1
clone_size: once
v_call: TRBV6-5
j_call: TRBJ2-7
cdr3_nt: TGTGCCAGCAGTTACTCAGCAGGGGGAGTCTACGAGCAGTACTTC
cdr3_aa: CASSYSAGGVYEQYF

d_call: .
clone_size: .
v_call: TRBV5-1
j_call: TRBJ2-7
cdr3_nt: TGCGCCAGCAGAGCCCCCGGGGATCATTACGAGCAGTACTTC
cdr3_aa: CASRAPGDHYEQYF

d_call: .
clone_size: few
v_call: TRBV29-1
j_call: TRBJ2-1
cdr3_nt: TGCAGCGTTGCGCAGGGCCAGACTAGCAATGAGCAGTTCTTC
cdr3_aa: CSVAQGQTSNEQFF

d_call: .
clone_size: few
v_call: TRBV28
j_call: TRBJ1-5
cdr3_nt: TGTGCCAGCAGTTTAAACCGGGTGACGCATTTT
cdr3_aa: CASSLNRVTHF